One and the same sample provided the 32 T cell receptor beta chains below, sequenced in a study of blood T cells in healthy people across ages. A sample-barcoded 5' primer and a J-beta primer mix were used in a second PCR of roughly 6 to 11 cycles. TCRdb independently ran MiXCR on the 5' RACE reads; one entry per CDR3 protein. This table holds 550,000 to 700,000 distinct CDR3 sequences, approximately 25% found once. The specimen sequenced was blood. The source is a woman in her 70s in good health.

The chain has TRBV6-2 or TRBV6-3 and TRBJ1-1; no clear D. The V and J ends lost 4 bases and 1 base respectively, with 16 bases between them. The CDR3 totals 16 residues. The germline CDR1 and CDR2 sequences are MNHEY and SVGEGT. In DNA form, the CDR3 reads TGTGCCAGCAGTTCACTTCCCCTCTATTCGAACACTGAAGCTTTCTTT. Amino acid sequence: CASSSLPLYSNTEAFF.

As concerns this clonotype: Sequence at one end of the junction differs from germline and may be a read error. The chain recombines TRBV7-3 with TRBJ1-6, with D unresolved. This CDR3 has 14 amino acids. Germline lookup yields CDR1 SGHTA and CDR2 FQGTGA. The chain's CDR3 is CASSPYGNNSPFHF. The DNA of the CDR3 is TGTGCCAGCAGCCCCTACGGGAACAATTCACCCTTCCACTTT.

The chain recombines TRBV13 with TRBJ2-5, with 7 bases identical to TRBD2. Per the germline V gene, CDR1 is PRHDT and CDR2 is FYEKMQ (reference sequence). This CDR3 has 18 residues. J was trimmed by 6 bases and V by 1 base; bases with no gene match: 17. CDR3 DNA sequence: TGTGCCAGCAGCTTAGATGCCAGCGTAACGGGGGGAAGTAAGACCCAGTACTTC. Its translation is CASSLDASVTGGSKTQYF.

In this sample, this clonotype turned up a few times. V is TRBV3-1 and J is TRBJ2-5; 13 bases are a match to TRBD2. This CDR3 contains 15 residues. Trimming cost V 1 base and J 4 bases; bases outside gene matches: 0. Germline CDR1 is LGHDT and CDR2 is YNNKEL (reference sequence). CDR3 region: CASSQGTSGGETQYF. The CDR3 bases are TGTGCCAGCAGCCAAGGGACTAGCGGGGGAGAGACCCAGTACTTC.

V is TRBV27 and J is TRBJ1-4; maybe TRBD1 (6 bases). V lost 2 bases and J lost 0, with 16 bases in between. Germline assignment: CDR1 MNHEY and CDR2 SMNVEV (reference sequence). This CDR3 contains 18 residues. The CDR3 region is CASSLEQGRRATNEKLFF. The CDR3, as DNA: TGTGCCAGCAGTTTAGAGCAGGGGAGGAGAGCAACTAATGAAAAACTGTTTTTT.

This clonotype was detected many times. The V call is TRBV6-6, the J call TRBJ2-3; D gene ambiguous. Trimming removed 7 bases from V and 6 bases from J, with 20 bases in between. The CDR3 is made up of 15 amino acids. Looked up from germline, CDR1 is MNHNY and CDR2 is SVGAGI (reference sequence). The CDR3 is CASTERRLFGDTQYF. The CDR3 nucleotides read TGTGCCAGCACCGAACGACGGCTTTTCGGGGATACGCAGTATTTT.

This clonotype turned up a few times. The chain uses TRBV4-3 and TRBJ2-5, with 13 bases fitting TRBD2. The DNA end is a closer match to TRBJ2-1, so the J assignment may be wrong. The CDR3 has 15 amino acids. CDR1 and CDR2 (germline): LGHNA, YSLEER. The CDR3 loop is CASSQRTSGGYEQFF. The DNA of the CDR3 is TGCGCCAGCAGCCAACGGACTAGCGGGGGATACGAGCAGTTCTTC.

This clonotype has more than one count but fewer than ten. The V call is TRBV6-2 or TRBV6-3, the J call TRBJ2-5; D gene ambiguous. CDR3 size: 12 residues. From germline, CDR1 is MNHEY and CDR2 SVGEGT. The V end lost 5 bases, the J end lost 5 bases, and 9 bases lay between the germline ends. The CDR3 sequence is CASSQTIETQYF. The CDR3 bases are TGTGCCAGCAGTCAAACCATTGAGACCCAGTACTTC.

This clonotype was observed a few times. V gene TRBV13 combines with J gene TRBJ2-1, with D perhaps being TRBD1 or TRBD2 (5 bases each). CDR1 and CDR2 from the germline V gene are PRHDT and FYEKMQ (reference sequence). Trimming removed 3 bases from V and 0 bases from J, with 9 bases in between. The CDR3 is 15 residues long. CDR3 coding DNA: TGTGCCAGCAGCTTCAAGAGGGGCTCCTACAATGAGCAGTTCTTC. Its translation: CASSFKRGSYNEQFF. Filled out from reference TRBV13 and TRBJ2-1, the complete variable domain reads AAGVIQSPRHLIKEKRETATLKCYPIPRHDTVYWYQQGPGQDPQFLISFYEKMQSDKGSIPDRFSAQQFSDYHSELNMSSLELGDSALYFCASSFKRGSYNEQFFGPGTRLTVL.

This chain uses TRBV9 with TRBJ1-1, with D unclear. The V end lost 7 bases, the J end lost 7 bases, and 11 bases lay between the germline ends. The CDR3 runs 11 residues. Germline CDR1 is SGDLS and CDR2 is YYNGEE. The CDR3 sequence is CASGTEGEAFF. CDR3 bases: TGTGCCAGCGGCACGGAAGGTGAAGCTTTCTTT.

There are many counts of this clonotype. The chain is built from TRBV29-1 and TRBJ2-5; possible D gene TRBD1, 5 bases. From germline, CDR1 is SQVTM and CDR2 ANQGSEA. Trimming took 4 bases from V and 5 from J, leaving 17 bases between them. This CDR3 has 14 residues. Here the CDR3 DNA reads TGCAGCGTTGTTCGCAGGGTCTTGGAGGAGACCCAGTACTTC. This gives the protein CSVVRRVLEETQYF.

CDR3: CASGTGIAKNIQYF. CDR3 DNA: TGTGCCAGCGGGACAGGGATAGCCAAAAACATTCAGTACTTC. The chain joins TRBV6-6 to TRBJ2-4; 9 bases align to TRBD1. Per the germline V gene, CDR1 is MNHNY and CDR2 is SVGAGI (reference sequence). The length of the CDR3 is 14 residues. V was clipped by 8 bases and J by 0 bases; unmatched bases: 2.

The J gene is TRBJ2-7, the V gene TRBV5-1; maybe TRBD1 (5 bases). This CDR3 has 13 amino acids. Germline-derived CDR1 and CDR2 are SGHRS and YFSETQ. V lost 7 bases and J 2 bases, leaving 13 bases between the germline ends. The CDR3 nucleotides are TGCGCCAGCGGCTACAGGCCTACCTACGAGCAGTACTTC. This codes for CASGYRPTYEQYF. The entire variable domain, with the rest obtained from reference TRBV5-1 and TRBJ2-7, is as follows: KAGVTQTPRYLIKTRGQQVTLSCSPISGHRSVSWYQQTPGQGLQFLFEYFSETQRNKGNFPGRFSGRQFSNSRSEMNVSTLELGDSALYLCASGYRPTYEQYFGPGTRLTVT.

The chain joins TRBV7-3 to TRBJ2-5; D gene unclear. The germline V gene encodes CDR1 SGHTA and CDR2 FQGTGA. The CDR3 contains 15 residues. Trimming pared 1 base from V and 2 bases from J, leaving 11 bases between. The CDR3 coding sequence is TGTGCCAGCAGCTTAAGACCGGATCGACAAGAGACCCAGTACTTC. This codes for CASSLRPDRQETQYF.

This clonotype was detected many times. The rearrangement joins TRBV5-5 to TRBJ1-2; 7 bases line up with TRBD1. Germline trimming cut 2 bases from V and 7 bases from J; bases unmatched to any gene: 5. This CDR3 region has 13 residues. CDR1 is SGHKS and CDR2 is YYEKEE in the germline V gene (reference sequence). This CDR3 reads CASSLTGAGGYTF. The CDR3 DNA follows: TGTGCCAGCAGCTTAACAGGGGCCGGTGGCTACACCTTC. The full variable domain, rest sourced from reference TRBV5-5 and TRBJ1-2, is DAGVTQSPTHLIKTRGQQVTLRCSPISGHKSVSWYQQVLGQGPQFIFQYYEKEERGRGNFPDRFSARQFPNYSSELNVNALLLGDSALYLCASSLTGAGGYTFGSGTRLTVV.

As DNA, the CDR3 is TGCGCCAGCAGCCAAGGGGGACAGGCCCCCTACAATGAGCAGTTCTTC. Its protein product is CASSQGGQAPYNEQFF. V gene TRBV4-3 combines with J gene TRBJ2-1; 8 bases are shared with TRBD1. Trimming removed 1 base from V and 2 bases from J; junction bases left unmatched: 4. The CDR3 covers 16 residues. Germline lookup yields CDR1 LGHNA and CDR2 YSLEER.

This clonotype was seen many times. The CDR3 bases are TGCGCCAGCAGCCGGGGACAAGGGACCTACGAGCAGTACTTC. It yields the protein CASSRGQGTYEQYF. The chain carries TRBV5-1 and TRBJ2-7; D may be TRBD1 (6 bases). CDR3 length: 14 amino acids. Trimming removed 4 bases from V and 2 bases from J, with 13 bases in between. Germline V gives CDR1 SGHRS, CDR2 YFSETQ.

The CDR3: CASSALRAEEFF. For the CDR3, the DNA is TGTGCCAGCTCAGCACTACGGGCCGAGGAGTTCTTC. The V and J genes are TRBV18 and TRBJ2-1; no clear D. The ends were cut back, 5 bases at V and 14 bases at J, with 16 bases in the middle. Germline lookup yields CDR1 KGHSH and CDR2 LQKENI. The CDR3 loop spans 12 amino acids.

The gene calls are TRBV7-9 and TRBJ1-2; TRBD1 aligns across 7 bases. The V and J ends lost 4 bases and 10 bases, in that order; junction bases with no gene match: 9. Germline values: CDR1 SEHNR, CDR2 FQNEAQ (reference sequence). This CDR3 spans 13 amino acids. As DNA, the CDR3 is TGTGCCAGCAGCTCCGGGACAGTCCATCTCTACACCTTC. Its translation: CASSSGTVHLYTF.

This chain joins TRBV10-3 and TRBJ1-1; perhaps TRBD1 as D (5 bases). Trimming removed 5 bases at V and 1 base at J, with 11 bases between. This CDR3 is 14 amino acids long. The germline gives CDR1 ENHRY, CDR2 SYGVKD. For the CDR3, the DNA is TGTGCCATCAGTAGGGGCCTAGGGAACACTGAAGCTTTCTTT. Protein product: CAISRGLGNTEAFF.

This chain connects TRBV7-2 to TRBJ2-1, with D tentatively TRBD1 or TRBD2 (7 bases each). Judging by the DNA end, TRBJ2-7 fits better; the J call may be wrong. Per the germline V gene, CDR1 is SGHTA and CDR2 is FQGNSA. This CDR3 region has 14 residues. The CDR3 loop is CASSFQGGEYEQYF. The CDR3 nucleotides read TGTGCCAGCAGCTTCCAGGGGGGGGAATACGAGCAGTACTTC.

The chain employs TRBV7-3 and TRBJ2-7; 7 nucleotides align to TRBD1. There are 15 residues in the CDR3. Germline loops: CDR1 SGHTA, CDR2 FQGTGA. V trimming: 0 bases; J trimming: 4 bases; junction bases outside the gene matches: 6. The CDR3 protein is CASSLTQGPTYEQYF. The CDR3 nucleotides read TGTGCCAGCAGCTTAACACAGGGGCCAACTTACGAGCAGTACTTC.

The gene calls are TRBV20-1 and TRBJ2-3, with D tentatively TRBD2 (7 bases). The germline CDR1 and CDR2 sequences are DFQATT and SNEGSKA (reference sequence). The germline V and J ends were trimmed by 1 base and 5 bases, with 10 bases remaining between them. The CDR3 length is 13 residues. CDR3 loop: CSARVGGQDTQYF. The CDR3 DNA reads TGCAGTGCTAGAGTGGGGGGGCAAGATACGCAGTATTTT.

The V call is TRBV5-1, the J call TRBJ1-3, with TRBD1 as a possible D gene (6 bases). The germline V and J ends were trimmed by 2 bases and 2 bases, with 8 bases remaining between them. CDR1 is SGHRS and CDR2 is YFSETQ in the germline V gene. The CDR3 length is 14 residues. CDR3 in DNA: TGCGCCAGCAGCTTTACAGGGCCTGGAAACACCATATATTTT. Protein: CASSFTGPGNTIYF. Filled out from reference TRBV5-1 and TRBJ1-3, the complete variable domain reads KAGVTQTPRYLIKTRGQQVTLSCSPISGHRSVSWYQQTPGQGLQFLFEYFSETQRNKGNFPGRFSGRQFSNSRSEMNVSTLELGDSALYLCASSFTGPGNTIYFGEGSWLTVV.

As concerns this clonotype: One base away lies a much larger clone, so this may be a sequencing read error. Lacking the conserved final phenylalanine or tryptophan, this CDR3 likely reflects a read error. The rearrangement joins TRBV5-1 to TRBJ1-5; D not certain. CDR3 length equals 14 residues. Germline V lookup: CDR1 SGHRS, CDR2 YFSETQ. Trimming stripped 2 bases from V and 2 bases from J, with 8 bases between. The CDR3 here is CASSLVGGNQPQHL. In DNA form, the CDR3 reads TGCGCCAGCAGCTTAGTCGGGGGCAATCAGCCCCAGCATCTT.

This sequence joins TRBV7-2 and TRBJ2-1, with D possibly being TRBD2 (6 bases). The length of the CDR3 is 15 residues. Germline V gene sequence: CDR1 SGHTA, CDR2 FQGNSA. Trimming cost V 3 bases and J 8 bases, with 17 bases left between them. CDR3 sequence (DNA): TGTGCCAGCAGCTTTCAATGGAGGGCAGCAGATGAGCAGTTCTTC. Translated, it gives CASSFQWRAADEQFF.

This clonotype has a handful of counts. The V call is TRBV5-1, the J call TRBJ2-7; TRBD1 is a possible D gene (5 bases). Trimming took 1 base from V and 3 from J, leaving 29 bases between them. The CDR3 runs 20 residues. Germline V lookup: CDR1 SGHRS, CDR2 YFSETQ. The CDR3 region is CASSLNLVVGQPKIYYEQYF. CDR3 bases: TGCGCCAGCAGCTTGAATTTGGTGGTGGGGCAGCCAAAAATTTACTACGAGCAGTACTTC.

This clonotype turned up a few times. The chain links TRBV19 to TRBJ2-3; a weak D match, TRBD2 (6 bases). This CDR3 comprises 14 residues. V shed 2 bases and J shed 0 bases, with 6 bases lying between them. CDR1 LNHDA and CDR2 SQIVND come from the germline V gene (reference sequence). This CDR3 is CASSISGSTDTQYF. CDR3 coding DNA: TGTGCCAGTAGTATAAGCGGGAGCACAGATACGCAGTATTTT.

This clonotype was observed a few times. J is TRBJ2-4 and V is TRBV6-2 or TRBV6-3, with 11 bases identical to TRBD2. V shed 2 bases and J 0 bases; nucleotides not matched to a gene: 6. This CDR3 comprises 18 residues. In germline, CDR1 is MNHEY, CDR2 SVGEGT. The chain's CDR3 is CASSYRIAGGLAKNIQYF. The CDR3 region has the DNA TGTGCCAGCAGTTACCGGATAGCGGGGGGGTTAGCCAAAAACATTCAGTACTTC.

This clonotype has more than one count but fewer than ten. This CDR3 reads CASSLGVTNEQYF. CDR3 nucleotide sequence: TGCGCCAGCAGCCTTGGGGTGACGAACGAGCAGTACTTC. The chain couples TRBV5-1 to TRBJ2-7; D not certain. CDR1 SGHRS and CDR2 YFSETQ come from the germline V gene. Deletions cut 4 bases from V and 5 bases from J, with 13 bases between. The CDR3 extends over 13 amino acids.

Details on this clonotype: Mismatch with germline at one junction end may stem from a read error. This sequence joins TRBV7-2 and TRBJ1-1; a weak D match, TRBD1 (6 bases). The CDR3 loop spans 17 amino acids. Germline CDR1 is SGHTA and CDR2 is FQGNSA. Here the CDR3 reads CASSVMMDSIMNTEAFF. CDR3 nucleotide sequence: TGCGCCAGCAGCGTCATGATGGACAGTATCATGAACACTGAAGCTTTCTTT.

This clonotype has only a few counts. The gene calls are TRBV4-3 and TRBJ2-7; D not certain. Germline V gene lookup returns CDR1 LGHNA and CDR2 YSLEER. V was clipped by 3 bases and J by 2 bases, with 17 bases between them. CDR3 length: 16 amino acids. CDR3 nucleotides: TGCGCCAGCAGCCAGCCCGGAATAATGGGAACCTACGAGCAGTACTTC. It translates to CASSQPGIMGTYEQYF.